What follows are 3 T cell receptor beta chains derived from one specimen sequenced in a study of technical replicates of blood from several donors (dated 2017 in TCRdb). The protocol used for the library was the immunoSEQ multiplex PCR assay. What TCRdb holds here is the immuneACCESS table cut down to in-frame rearrangements. Part of the clones is not present; checked against another copy, under half of the missing clones reflect an unresolved V gene, and the others are unexplained. The table for this sample lists 95,000 to 100,000 clones; nearly 96% of them were counted only once. The top ten hold roughly 0.21% of the sample. Sample: T cells isolated from PBMCs. Receptor source: a human donor in good health.

This chain connects TRBV4-1 to TRBJ2-1, with 13 bases that match TRBD2. This CDR3 has 18 amino acids. Germline CDR1 reads MGHRA; CDR2 reads YSYEKL. V shed 0 bases and J 9 bases; nucleotides not matched to a gene: 11. CDR3 bases: TGCGCCAGCAGCCAAGATGGTGGACTAGCGGGAGTAAAGATTGAGCAGTTCTTC. Its protein is CASSQDGGLAGVKIEQFF.

The rearrangement uses TRBV30 and TRBJ1-2; TRBD1 matches at 8 bases. Germline V lookup: CDR1 GTSNPN, CDR2 SVGIG (reference sequence). The CDR3 covers 15 residues. The V and J ends lost 2 bases and 5 bases, in that order; junction bases with no gene match: 10. The CDR3 reads CAWSLFGQGQYGYTF. In DNA form, the CDR3 reads TGTGCCTGGAGTCTCTTCGGACAGGGCCAATATGGCTACACCTTC.

The genes are TRBV27 and TRBJ1-5, with D maybe TRBD1 (6 bases). The CDR3 length is 13 residues. CDR1 is MNHEY and CDR2 is SMNVEV in the germline V gene (reference sequence). V lost 6 bases to trimming and J lost 5 bases, with 11 bases between them. CDR3 nucleotides: TGTGCCAGCAGGGGAGGGGGACATCAGCCCCAGCATTTT. Amino acids: CASRGGGHQPQHF.